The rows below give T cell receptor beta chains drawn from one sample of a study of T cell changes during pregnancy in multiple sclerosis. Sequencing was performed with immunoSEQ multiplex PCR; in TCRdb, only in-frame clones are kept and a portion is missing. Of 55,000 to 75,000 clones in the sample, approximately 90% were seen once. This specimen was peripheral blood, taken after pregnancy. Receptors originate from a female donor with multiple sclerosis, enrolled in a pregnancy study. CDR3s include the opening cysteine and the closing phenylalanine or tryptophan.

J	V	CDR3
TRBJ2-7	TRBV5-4	CASSANSYEQYF
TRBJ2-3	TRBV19	CASTHRATDTQYF
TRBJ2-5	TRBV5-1	CASRSDRLYQETQYF
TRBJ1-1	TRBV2	CASSDGGASFTEAFF
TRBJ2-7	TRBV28	CASSFGTSNEQYF
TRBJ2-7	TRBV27	CASGPQGGFYEQYF
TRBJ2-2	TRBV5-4	CASSPGGLSGRANTGELFF
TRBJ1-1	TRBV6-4	CASRGQGGNTEAFF
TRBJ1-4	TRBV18	CASSIRTGTNEKLFF
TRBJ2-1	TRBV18	CASSVLAGENEQFF
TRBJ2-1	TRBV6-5	CASSYEAGVNEQFF
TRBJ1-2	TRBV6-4	CASSTGTGDYGYTF
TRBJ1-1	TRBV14	CASSRETGSYTEAFF
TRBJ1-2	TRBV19	CASSIDSRYGYTF
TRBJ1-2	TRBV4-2	CASSETVRDGQFYGYTF
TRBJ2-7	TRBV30	CAWSEIPGQGASEQYF
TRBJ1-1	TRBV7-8	CASSSRETNTEAFF
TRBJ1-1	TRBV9	CASSPSGQNTEAFF
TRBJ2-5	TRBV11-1	CASSAGTKETQYF
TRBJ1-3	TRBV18	CASSPKSGTGFGNTIYF
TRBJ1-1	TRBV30	CAWAPQGDTEAFF
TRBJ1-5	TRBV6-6	CASSYTGTGQPQHF
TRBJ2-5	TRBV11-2	CASSLGGQGETQYF
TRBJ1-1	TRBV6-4	CASSRGPGHDNTEAFF
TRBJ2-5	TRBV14	CASSHPDRADGTQYF
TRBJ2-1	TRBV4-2	CASSTVSYNEQFF
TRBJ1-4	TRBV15	CATSWASRNEKLFF
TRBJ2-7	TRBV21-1	CASSKALRRVPPYEQYF
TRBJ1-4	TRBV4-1	CASSPEAGGFEKLFF
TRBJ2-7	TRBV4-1	CASSHNSGSSYEQYF